This entry lists 25 T cell receptor beta chains sequenced from one sample in a study of T-cell reconstitution after alpha-beta-depleted transplantation in children. It was with unique molecular identifiers that the TCRbeta library was prepared. TCRdb re-derived calls from the PCR reads in MiXCR, one entry per CDR3 protein. This sample yields over 450,000 distinct CDR3 sequences, of which about 10% are seen a single time; around 2% belongs to the top ten. Sequencing used PBMCs, obtained before TCRalphabeta/CD19-depleted stem cell transplant. The receptors shown here come from a child younger than 10 with inherited bone marrow failure, due to receive a stem cell transplant.

In its sample, this clonotype was seen many times. This chain joins TRBV27 and TRBJ2-7; 9 bases fit TRBD1. Looked up from germline, CDR1 is MNHEY and CDR2 is SMNVEV (reference sequence). This CDR3 has 14 residues. Trimming at V came to 5 bases and at J to 7 bases, leaving 9 bases not matched to a gene. The CDR3 spells CASSPTGGLREQYF. Here the CDR3 DNA reads TGTGCCAGCAGTCCAACAGGGGGCCTCAGGGAGCAGTACTTC.

This clonotype was detected many times. The rearrangement links TRBV6-5 to TRBJ1-1; 7 bases agree with TRBD1. The length of the CDR3 is 17 residues. The germline V gene encodes CDR1 MNHEY and CDR2 SVGAGI. J was trimmed by 4 bases and V by 1 base; bases with no gene match: 12. The CDR3 loop is CASSYLGGGGGVTEAFF. The CDR3 nucleotides are TGTGCCAGCAGTTACTTAGGAGGTGGAGGGGGCGTCACTGAAGCTTTCTTT.

This clonotype turned up a few times. The chain recombines TRBV4-3 with TRBJ2-7; possible D gene TRBD1, 6 bases. This CDR3 comprises 14 residues. Trimming cost V 3 bases and J 0 bases, with 9 bases left between them. Germline CDR1 reads LGHNA; CDR2 reads YSLEER. CDR3 coding DNA: TGCGCCAGCAGCCACGGACAGAGCTCCTACGAGCAGTACTTC. Translated, it gives CASSHGQSSYEQYF.

The chain couples TRBV19 to TRBJ2-1; 9 bases are a match to TRBD2. Germline lookup yields CDR1 LNHDA and CDR2 SQIVND (reference sequence). The CDR3 is 13 amino acids. Trimming cost V 0 bases and J 16 bases; bases outside gene matches: 7. The CDR3 sequence is CASSIDNLAGRFF. CDR3 coding DNA: TGTGCCAGTAGTATAGATAATCTAGCGGGAAGATTCTTC.

Concerning this clonotype: Sequence at one end of the junction differs from germline and may be a read error. The CDR3 DNA is TGTGCCAGCAGCCTATACGGGACTCCCTTC. This codes for CASSLYGTPF. The chain uses TRBV14 and TRBJ2-7, with D possibly being TRBD2 (6 bases). Germline V gene sequence: CDR1 SGHDN, CDR2 FVKESK. The length of the CDR3 is 10 residues.

Concerning this clonotype: A much larger clone sits a single nucleotide away, making a read error possible. The CDR3 DNA sequence: TGCAGCGTTGTCGGGCGGTTAGCCAAAAACATTCTGTACTTC. This encodes CSVVGRLAKNILYF. This rearrangement joins TRBV29-1 to TRBJ2-4; no clear D. The CDR3 sequence is 14 residues long. The germline V gene encodes CDR1 SQVTM and CDR2 ANQGSEA.

The rearrangement uses TRBV7-9 and TRBJ2-3, with D possibly being TRBD2 (5 bases). Germline V CDR1 and CDR2: SEHNR, FQNEAQ (reference sequence). This CDR3 has 16 amino acids. Trimming left V 5 bases short and J 2 bases short, with 17 bases between. CDR3 sequence: CASSPLSGIPTDTQYF. The CDR3 DNA follows: TGTGCCAGCAGCCCCCTTTCGGGAATCCCCACAGATACGCAGTATTTT.

This clonotype was observed at least ten times. The rearrangement uses TRBV4-3 and TRBJ1-2, with 7 bases that match TRBD1. The CDR3 has 15 residues. The V gene end was trimmed by 2 bases and the J gene end by 2 bases; junction bases not matched to a gene: 5. The V gene's germline CDR1 is LGHNA and CDR2 YSLEER. This CDR3 reads CASSQHETGNYGYTF. Here the CDR3 DNA reads TGCGCCAGCAGCCAACACGAGACAGGGAACTATGGCTACACCTTC.

This clonotype was seen ten or more times. J is TRBJ2-1 and V is TRBV19, with D maybe TRBD2 (5 bases). V lost 7 bases and J 7 bases, leaving 20 bases between the germline ends. The CDR3 runs to 15 residues. CDR1 is LNHDA, CDR2 SQIVND, per germline (reference sequence). CDR3 in DNA: TGTGCCAGTAAATCCTTGGTGGACGGGGTAAATGAGCAGTTCTTC. Translation gives CASKSLVDGVNEQFF.

Ten or more counts support this clonotype. J is TRBJ2-1 and V is TRBV5-1; weak D call: TRBD1 (6 bases). CDR3 length: 15 amino acids. Germline values: CDR1 SGHRS, CDR2 YFSETQ. V was clipped by 0 bases and J by 5 bases, with 12 bases between them. The CDR3 region has the DNA TGCGCCAGCAGCTTGGAACCAGGGGCCCACAATGAGCAGTTCTTC. This encodes CASSLEPGAHNEQFF. Filled out from reference TRBV5-1 and TRBJ2-1, the complete variable domain reads KAGVTQTPRYLIKTRGQQVTLSCSPISGHRSVSWYQQTPGQGLQFLFEYFSETQRNKGNFPGRFSGRQFSNSRSEMNVSTLELGDSALYLCASSLEPGAHNEQFFGPGTRLTVL.

This clonotype was seen many times. This chain joins TRBV20-1 and TRBJ2-1, with TRBD2 matching 8 bases. Losses at the gene ends were 0 bases for V and 11 bases for J; bases not matched to a gene: 9. Germline CDR1 and CDR2: DFQATT and SNEGSKA (reference sequence). The CDR3 totals 14 residues. The DNA of the CDR3 is TGCAGTGCTAGAGACCCGGGAGGGGCTAGCCAGCAGTTCTTC. Translated: CSARDPGGASQQFF.

There are many counts of this clonotype. V is TRBV20-1 and J is TRBJ1-4; no firm D call. The V end was cut by 0 bases, the J end by 7 bases, with 15 bases between. Per germline, CDR1 DFQATT and CDR2 SNEGSKA (reference sequence). The CDR3 runs 15 residues. DNA for the CDR3: TGCAGTGCTAGAGATCTTTCCGCGAATAGTGAAAAACTGTTTTTT. It translates to CSARDLSANSEKLFF.

This clonotype has just a few counts. The chain couples TRBV20-1 to TRBJ2-3; 10 bases align to TRBD2. The CDR3 length is 13 residues. V lost 6 bases and J lost 6; bases outside the gene matches: 6. The V gene's germline CDR1 is DFQATT and CDR2 SNEGSKA (reference sequence). CDR3 sequence (DNA): TGCAGTGCCCTGGGACTAGCGCTCGATACGCAGTATTTT. Translation: CSALGLALDTQYF.

This rearrangement joins TRBV20-1 to TRBJ2-2; D uncertain. The CDR3 contains 14 residues. Germline lookup yields CDR1 DFQATT and CDR2 SNEGSKA (reference sequence). Trimming took 2 bases from V and 0 from J, leaving 7 bases between them. The CDR3 DNA is TGCAGTGCTAGACGCGACACGAACACCGGGGAGCTGTTTTTT. This sequence encodes CSARRDTNTGELFF.

This clonotype was seen many times. This chain uses TRBV27 with TRBJ2-3; TRBD1 or TRBD2 may be the D gene (5 bases each). The CDR3 has 16 amino acids. Trimming pared 0 bases from V and 4 bases from J, leaving 14 bases between. Germline V lookup: CDR1 MNHEY, CDR2 SMNVEV (reference sequence). CDR3 nucleotide sequence: TGTGCCAGCAGTTTATCAAGAGGGGATTTGCCAGATACGCAGTATTTT. Translated, it gives CASSLSRGDLPDTQYF.

This clonotype was counted ten times or more. The rearrangement uses TRBV20-1 and TRBJ1-2; no clear D. The V gene lost 6 bases and the J gene lost 8 bases, with 16 bases spanning the gap. Germline V gene lookup returns CDR1 DFQATT and CDR2 SNEGSKA (reference sequence). This CDR3 is 12 amino acids long. The CDR3 loop is CSAHDTQRGYTF. The CDR3 nucleotides are TGCAGTGCCCATGACACCCAGCGGGGCTACACCTTC.

This clonotype was counted ten times or more. The CDR3 loop reads CSASRLEQYF. CDR3 in DNA: TGCAGTGCTAGTCGTCTTGAGCAGTACTTC. This chain uses TRBV20-1 with TRBJ2-7; D is undetermined. Germline V CDR1 and CDR2: DFQATT, SNEGSKA (reference sequence). The CDR3 length is 10 residues. The V gene lost 3 bases and the J gene lost 7 bases, with 7 bases spanning the gap.

This clonotype was seen at least ten times. This chain links TRBV20-1 with TRBJ2-6; possible D gene TRBD2, 6 bases. Germline CDR1 reads DFQATT; CDR2 reads SNEGSKA (reference sequence). The V end lost 3 bases, the J end lost 1 base, and 13 bases lay between the germline ends. There are 16 residues in the CDR3. In DNA, the CDR3 is TGCAGTGCTAGTAGCGGCCAGGGTTCTGGGGCCAACGTCCTGACTTTC. Protein product: CSASSGQGSGANVLTF.

This clonotype was counted many times. This chain links TRBV7-8 with TRBJ1-2, with D tentatively TRBD1 (5 bases). The CDR3 runs to 12 residues. V was pared by 3 bases and J by 7 bases, with 9 bases between. CDR1 is SGHVS, CDR2 FQNEAQ, per germline. CDR3 loop: CASSFGGFGYTF. As DNA, the CDR3 is TGTGCCAGCAGCTTTGGGGGTTTTGGCTACACCTTC.

This clonotype was seen only a few times. The rearrangement uses TRBV11-2 and TRBJ2-7, with 15 positions matching TRBD2. This CDR3 spans 18 amino acids. With V trimmed by 2 bases and J by 0 bases, 5 bases remained unmatched. Per the germline V gene, CDR1 is SGHAT and CDR2 is FQNNGV. CDR3 coding DNA: TGTGCCAGCAGCTTAAGAGGGACTAGCGGGAGGAACTCCTACGAGCAGTACTTC. This gives the protein CASSLRGTSGRNSYEQYF. The whole variable domain, filled in from reference TRBV11-2 and TRBJ2-7, reads EAGVAQSPRYKIIEKRQSVAFWCNPISGHATLYWYQQILGQGPKLLIQFQNNGVVDDSQLPKDRFSAERLKGVDSTLKIQPAKLEDSAVYLCASSLRGTSGRNSYEQYFGPGTRLTVT.

This clonotype was observed many times. This sequence joins TRBV5-1 and TRBJ2-5; D could derive from TRBD1 or TRBD2 (5 bases each). Germline-derived CDR1 and CDR2 are SGHRS and YFSETQ. Between the trimmed V and J ends, which lost 5 bases and 2 bases, there was a span of 16 bases. This CDR3 contains 15 residues. CDR3 in DNA: TGCGCCAGCAGGCCTACCGGGACGCCACAAGAGACCCAGTACTTC. Amino acid sequence: CASRPTGTPQETQYF.

Ten or more counts support this clonotype. The rearrangement links TRBV12-3 or TRBV12-4 to TRBJ2-2, with TRBD2 matching 10 bases. J gave up 2 bases and V 6 bases, and 9 bases lay outside the gene matches. This CDR3 contains 17 residues. Here the CDR3 DNA reads TGTGCCAGCAGGCTCGGGCTAGCGGGAGAAAACACCGGGGAGCTGTTTTTT. As protein: CASRLGLAGENTGELFF.

Many counts were recorded for this clonotype. V and J are TRBV20-1 and TRBJ2-2, with 10 bases identical to TRBD2. The CDR3 is made up of 17 amino acids. With 1 base clipped from V and 2 bases from J, the junction kept 7 bases outside the gene matches. Germline values: CDR1 DFQATT, CDR2 SNEGSKA (reference sequence). CDR3: CSARALAGVFNTGELFF. Here the CDR3 DNA reads TGCAGTGCTAGAGCCCTAGCGGGAGTTTTCAACACCGGGGAGCTGTTTTTT.

A note on this clonotype: A read error may be the cause here, since a much bigger clone is one base away. The V and J genes are TRBV7-9 and TRBJ2-2; D not certain. This CDR3 region has 15 residues. The V end was cut by 2 bases, the J end by 7 bases, with 14 bases between. From germline, CDR1 is SEHNR and CDR2 FQNEAQ (reference sequence). The CDR3 here is CASSLSPYKGGELFF. DNA of the CDR3: TGTGCCAGCAGCTTATCCCCTTACAAGGGCGGGGAGCTGTTTTTT.

This clonotype showed up many times. The rearrangement links TRBV24-1 to TRBJ2-3; TRBD2 agrees at 9 bases. The germline V gene has CDR1 KGHDR and CDR2 SFDVKD. Germline trimming cut 12 bases from V and 3 bases from J; bases unmatched to any gene: 18. This CDR3 has 17 amino acids. The CDR3 DNA reads TGTGCCGGAAGGATAGGGGAGACTAGCGGTAAAACAGATACGCAGTATTTT. Translating it yields CAGRIGETSGKTDTQYF.